This TCR beta chain was obtained from a study of T cell repertoires in ileal Crohn's disease. The study's findings and limits: Active smokers at surgery had more clonal expansions than non-smokers.

Profiled with immunoSEQ multiplex PCR; TCRdb holds only in-frame clones, not every one. The sample consists of 13,000 to 15,000 clones, 70% to 90% of them appearing once. The CDR3 runs 14 residues. Trimming shortened V by 4 bases and J by 2 bases, and 11 bases separated the two germline ends. Germline V CDR1 and CDR2: WNHNN, SYGVQD (reference sequence). Details on this clone: What it binds is unknown.

The sequence derives from an adult with Crohn's disease. This chain joins TRBV10-1 and TRBJ1-1, with D uncertain. Sequenced sample: ileal tissue. The CDR3 coding sequence is TGCGCCAGCAGTGCACAGTCTTTTAACACTGAAGCTTTCTTT. Translating gives CASSAQSFNTEAFF.